Listed here is a single TCR beta chain. The antigen remains undetermined. The data were obtained in a study of blood T cells in healthy people across ages. Study-wide findings and caveats: The study found TCR beta diversity correlated strongly with naive T cell percentage. Because sorting was not performed, PBMCs prevented conclusive naive versus antigen-experienced comparison. Expanded clonotype changes were possibly confounded by unknown donor CMV status.

CDR1 and CDR2 (germline): SGHRS, YFSETQ. The CDR3 loop spans 13 amino acids. V was shortened by 4 bases and J by 5 bases, with 12 bases between the two germline ends. Combining a sample-barcoded 5' primer with a J-beta primer mix, a second PCR ran for roughly 7 to 11 cycles. TCRdb reprocessed the 5' RACE reads via MiXCR and lists one record per CDR3 protein. The table includes roughly 1,700,000 distinct CDR3 sequences, roughly 27% detected once. The chain recombines TRBV5-1 with TRBJ2-5, with D tentatively TRBD1 or TRBD2 (6 bases each). The material sequenced was blood. The TCR sequence derives from a young woman in good health. CDR3 loop: CASSRGGWETQYF. For the CDR3, the DNA is TGCGCCAGCAGCCGAGGGGGGTGGGAGACCCAGTACTTC.